The subject of this entry is one TCR beta chain. This entry is derived from a study of regulatory T cells in long-lasting Graves disease. Through Arm-PCR of CDR3 regions and iRepertoire HTBI primers, TCR beta libraries were built. TCRdb fed the multiplex PCR reads into MiXCR, producing one record per CDR3 protein. The repertoire includes 500,000 to 700,000 distinct CDR3 sequences, about 30% of them detected once, and roughly 41% sits in the top ten. Time point here: persistent/refractory GD, antithyroid drugs over 5 years with positive TRAb. RNA extracted from PBMCs served as the sequencing template. The clonotype was recovered from a female donor with Graves disease. Source: peripheral blood mononuclear cells (PBMCs), taken when the disease was refractory, from a patient treated with antithyroid drugs.

The CDR3 sequence: CASNAGEETQYF. The CDR3 bases are TGTGCCAGCAACGCGGGGGAAGAGACCCAGTACTTC. This rearrangement joins TRBV7-9 to TRBJ2-5; TRBD2 aligns across 7 bases. CDR3 length: 12 amino acids. V was pared by 7 bases and J by 3 bases, with 2 bases of the junction left unmatched. Per germline, CDR1 SEHNR and CDR2 FQNEAQ (reference sequence).